Shown below are 10 T cell receptor beta chains from a single sample sequenced in a study of CD8+ T cells in alopecia areata. RNA was isolated and reverse transcribed to cDNA, the sequencing template. Clones were read by immunoSEQ multiplex PCR, and TCRdb kept only the in-frame ones, dropping some. This sample has hundreds of thousands of clones, with roughly two thirds found just once. Source: CD4+ T cells sorted from blood, taken at week 0. The receptors come from a human donor with alopecia areata.

The rearrangement uses TRBV29-1 and TRBJ2-5, with 11 bases matching TRBD2. Germline V gene sequence: CDR1 SQVTM, CDR2 ANQGSEA. This CDR3 contains 14 residues. V shed 4 bases, J shed 2 bases, and the junction held 3 bases outside the gene matches. CDR3 residues: CSVAIAGGQETQYF. The CDR3 DNA sequence: TGCAGCGTTGCAATAGCGGGGGGGCAAGAGACCCAGTACTTC.

Concerning this clone itself: Other DNA sequences from this sample encode an identical CDR3 as well. The rearrangement links TRBV30 to TRBJ1-1; no definite D call. This CDR3 has 10 residues. The germline V gene encodes CDR1 GTSNPN and CDR2 SVGIG (reference sequence). V was clipped by 1 base and J by 5 bases, with 2 bases between them. The CDR3 reads CAWSGTEAFF. CDR3 in DNA: TGTGCCTGGAGTGGGACTGAAGCTTTCTTT.

V and J are TRBV2 and TRBJ2-7; D possibly corresponds to TRBD2 (5 bases). The V and J ends lost 1 base and 0 bases respectively, with 10 bases between them. Germline V gene data show CDR1 as SNHLY and CDR2 as FYNNEI. The CDR3 runs 15 residues. For the CDR3, the DNA is TGTGCCAGCAGTGAAGTCCTAGCCGACTCCTACGAGCAGTACTTC. It translates to CASSEVLADSYEQYF.

This clone was seen once. Written as DNA, the CDR3 is TGTGCCAGCAAGCCCCAAGGGGGAAGCAATCAGCCCCAGCATTTT. This encodes CASKPQGGSNQPQHF. The rearrangement joins TRBV7-2 to TRBJ1-5; D might be TRBD1 (6 bases). The CDR3 contains 15 residues. Trimming cost V 7 bases and J 1 base, with 14 bases left between them. Per germline, CDR1 SGHTA and CDR2 FQGNSA.

In its sample, this clone was seen once. The gene calls are TRBV6-6 and TRBJ1-1; tentatively, D is TRBD1 (5 bases). The CDR3 runs 12 residues. Germline CDR1 is MNHNY and CDR2 is SVGAGI (reference sequence). V lost 6 bases and J lost 8, with 13 bases in between. The CDR3 sequence is CASSPTREEAFF. The CDR3 DNA reads as TGTGCCAGCAGCCCGACCAGGGAAGAAGCTTTCTTT.

This clone appeared a few times. V gene TRBV30 combines with J gene TRBJ2-7, with 9 bases fitting TRBD1. The V gene end was trimmed by 5 bases and the J gene end by 7 bases; junction bases not matched to a gene: 15. The CDR3 contains 15 residues. Looked up from germline, CDR1 is GTSNPN and CDR2 is SVGIG (reference sequence). The CDR3 reads CAWGSGTGRLREQYF. For the CDR3, the DNA is TGTGCCTGGGGCTCCGGGACAGGGCGTTTAAGGGAGCAGTACTTC.

The CDR3 DNA reads as TGTGCCAGCAGCACAGGGGGCGGTTCACCCCTCCACTTT. Its translation is CASSTGGGSPLHF. The chain couples TRBV2 to TRBJ1-6; 9 bases are a match to TRBD1. The CDR3 sequence is 13 residues long. Germline CDR1 reads SNHLY; CDR2 reads FYNNEI. V lost 6 bases, J lost 9 bases, and 3 bases stayed unmatched. Filled out from reference TRBV2 and TRBJ1-6, the complete variable domain reads EPEVTQTPSHQVTQMGQEVILRCVPISNHLYFYWYRQILGQKVEFLVSFYNNEISEKSEIFDDQFSVERPDGSNFTLKIRSTKLEDSAMYFCASSTGGGSPLHFGNGTRLTVT.

This sequence joins TRBV25-1 and TRBJ1-1; D is possibly TRBD1 (5 bases). Germline V gene sequence: CDR1 MGHDK, CDR2 SYGVNS. The CDR3 totals 16 residues. V was trimmed by 6 bases and J by 5 bases, leaving 22 bases between them. DNA of the CDR3: TGTGCCAGCAGATCTTCGGGCGGGGCGGTTGGTACTGAAGCTTTCTTT. Its translation: CASRSSGGAVGTEAFF.

This clone was detected once. The chain couples TRBV7-3 to TRBJ1-1; D gene unclear. This CDR3 comprises 13 residues. Per the germline V gene, CDR1 is SGHTA and CDR2 is FQGTGA. Trimming stripped 3 bases from V and 1 base from J, with 6 bases between. For the CDR3, the DNA is TGTGCCAGCAGCTTTACAGCGAACACTGAAGCTTTCTTT. This gives the protein CASSFTANTEAFF.

The CDR3 sequence is CASSQVGTSGGAYEQYF. CDR3 bases: TGTGCCAGCAGCCAAGTGGGGACTAGCGGGGGGGCCTACGAGCAGTACTTC. The rearrangement links TRBV4-2 to TRBJ2-7; 16 bases map to TRBD2. The CDR3 runs 17 residues. The J segment lost 2 bases and the V segment lost 1 base, leaving 2 bases of the junction unmatched. Per germline, CDR1 LGHNA and CDR2 YNFKEQ.